This T cell receptor (beta chain) appears in the sequencing data of a study of CD8 T cells in ankylosing spondylitis. Preparation of TCR beta libraries was done by quantitative 5'-RACE with molecular barcodes. From the 5' RACE reads, TCRdb called clonotypes with MiXCR, one entry per CDR3 protein. The profile shows under 950,000 distinct CDR3 sequences, around a fifth of them singletons. There are many counts of this clonotype. Its antigen is unknown. Germline lookup yields CDR1 SEHNR and CDR2 FQNEAQ (reference sequence). The CDR3 has 13 amino acids. The ends were cut back, 5 bases at V and 3 bases at J, with 9 bases in the middle. Study findings and constraints: Clones linked to the disease showed a CD8+ phenotype. They occurred at relatively low frequencies in peripheral blood. Ankylosing spondylitis blood seemed to carry a telltale TCR beta motif made of eight or nine highly homologous variants. A subset of motif variants has previously been described in the synovial fluid and blood of reactive arthritis. Matched ankylosing spondylitis synovial fluid reportedly contained a significantly enriched population of disease-linked clones.

The chain joins TRBV7-9 to TRBJ2-3; D not resolved. Source material: blood, either unsorted or a sorted T cell fraction (not recorded which). The TCR originated in a male donor with ankylosing spondylitis. The CDR3 DNA is TGTGCCAGCAGCCCACGGGTGACAGATACGCAGTATTTT. This sequence encodes CASSPRVTDTQYF.